The 6 T cell receptor beta chains below were found in one sample sequenced in a study of cytomegalovirus exposure and HLA in healthy donors. Researchers ran the PCR with 60 Vbeta and 13 Jbeta primers. Clones were read by immunoSEQ multiplex PCR, and TCRdb kept only the in-frame ones, dropping some. The sample yields about 190,000 clones, almost 80% seen once. Sequencing input: PBMCs. The receptors originated from a woman aged 18-35 years in good health and CMV-seronegative.

The rearrangement links TRBV27 to TRBJ1-2; D call uncertain. Germline V lookup: CDR1 MNHEY, CDR2 SMNVEV (reference sequence). Trimming took off 5 bases at V and 0 bases at J, with 7 bases between the two ends. The CDR3 is 13 amino acids. The CDR3, as DNA: TGTGCCAGCAGTGTCGGTACTAACTATGGCTACACCTTC. Residues: CASSVGTNYGYTF.

The chain combines TRBV4-2 with TRBJ2-2; TRBD2 agrees at 7 bases. This CDR3 spans 16 amino acids. Germline V lookup: CDR1 LGHNA, CDR2 YNFKEQ. With 4 bases clipped from V and 2 bases from J, the junction kept 7 bases outside the gene matches. The CDR3 DNA follows: TGTGCCAGCAGCCCTAGGAGCGGGACCAACACCGGGGAGCTGTTTTTT. Translated: CASSPRSGTNTGELFF.

The J gene is TRBJ1-5, the V gene TRBV6-1, with D possibly being TRBD1 (5 bases). Per germline, CDR1 MNHNS and CDR2 SASEGT. CDR3 size: 14 residues. V was shortened by 11 bases and J by 2 bases, with 16 bases between the two germline ends. The DNA of the CDR3 is TGTGCCGCGGAGAGAGCGGGGGGCAATCAGCCCCAGCATTTT. As protein: CAAERAGGNQPQHF.

This rearrangement joins TRBV19 to TRBJ1-1; D perhaps matches TRBD1 (5 bases). This CDR3 is 18 amino acids long. V gave up 4 bases and J gave up 1 base, with 22 bases separating them. Looked up from germline, CDR1 is LNHDA and CDR2 is SQIVND (reference sequence). CDR3 sequence: CASSTEGVGGVGNTEAFF. The DNA of the CDR3 is TGTGCCAGTAGTACCGAGGGTGTGGGGGGAGTAGGGAACACTGAAGCTTTCTTT. The variable domain in full, with the rest retrieved from reference TRBV19 and TRBJ1-1, is DGGITQSPKYLFRKEGQNVTLSCEQNLNHDAMYWYRQDPGQGLRLIYYSQIVNDFQKGDIAEGYSVSREKKESFPLTVTSAQKNPTAFYLCASSTEGVGGVGNTEAFFGQGTRLTVV.

This chain links TRBV7-3 with TRBJ2-1; TRBD1 matches at 9 bases. Germline assignment: CDR1 SGHTA and CDR2 FQGTGA. Trimming removed 8 bases from V and 4 bases from J; junction bases left unmatched: 12. The CDR3 sequence is 16 residues long. CDR3 DNA sequence: TGTGCCAGCGCGCAGGGAACCGGGACAGGGTACAATGAGCAGTTCTTC. It specifies CASAQGTGTGYNEQFF.

This clone has a handful of counts. The chain has TRBV30 and TRBJ1-1, with 10 bases lining up with TRBD1. Germline V lookup: CDR1 GTSNPN, CDR2 SVGIG (reference sequence). After removal of 4 bases from V and 1 base from J, the junction contained 15 bases not matched to a gene. The length of the CDR3 is 18 residues. The CDR3 reads CAWTKGQGVYGGNTEAFF. In nucleotides, the CDR3 is TGTGCCTGGACAAAAGGACAGGGGGTTTACGGGGGGAACACTGAAGCTTTCTTT.